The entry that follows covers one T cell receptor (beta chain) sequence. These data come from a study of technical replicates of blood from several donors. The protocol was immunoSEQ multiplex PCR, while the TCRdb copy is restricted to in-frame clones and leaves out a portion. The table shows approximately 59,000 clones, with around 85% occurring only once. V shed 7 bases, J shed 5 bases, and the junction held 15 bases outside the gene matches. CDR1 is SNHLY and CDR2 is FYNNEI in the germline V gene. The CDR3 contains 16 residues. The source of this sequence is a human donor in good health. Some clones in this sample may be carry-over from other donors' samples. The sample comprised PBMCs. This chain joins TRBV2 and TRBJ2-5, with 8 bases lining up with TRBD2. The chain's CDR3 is CASTLREASTGETQYF. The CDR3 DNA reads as TGTGCCAGCACCCTGCGGGAGGCCTCCACGGGGGAGACCCAGTACTTC.